This TCR beta chain was sequenced in a study of blood T cell repertoires in COVID-19. Study-wide context: The samples span acute and convalescent COVID-19 from the United States, Italy and Spain. Sources were T cells, B-cell-depleted T cells, or PBMCs; the material itself was cDNA or gDNA.

In the study's own analysis: The assay estimated nucleated cells by amplifying reference gene primers. Assay used: immunoSEQ multiplex PCR; TCRdb lists only in-frame clones, some missing. V and J calls and clone size are copied from that table; D and trimming were computed from the DNA. The sample carries fewer than 500,000 clones, about 89% recorded once. Germline V gene sequence: CDR1 SNHLY, CDR2 FYNNEI. The CDR3 is 17 amino acids. J was trimmed by 1 base and V by 4 bases; bases with no gene match: 3. The chain is built from TRBV2 and TRBJ2-2; 13 bases align to TRBD2. Sequences were obtained from peripheral blood. This clonotype originated in a woman aged 25 to 45 with acute or convalescent COVID-19. The CDR3 region has the DNA TGTGCCAGCAGTGTACTAGCGGGGGGGTGGAACACCGGGGAGCTGTTTTTT. Encoded protein: CASSVLAGGWNTGELFF.